The clone carrying this TCR beta chain was detected once. The record originates from a study of control samples from healthy donors and cancer patients. V was cut by 6 bases and J by 0 bases, with 9 bases left in between. Per germline, CDR1 LNHDA and CDR2 SQIVND (reference sequence). The CDR3 totals 13 residues. Repertoires were generated with immunoSEQ multiplex PCR, while TCRdb's copy carries only in-frame clones and drops some. The sample holds 75,000 to 95,000 clones, approximately 90% seen once. The chain recombines TRBV19 with TRBJ2-7; D is unclear. The sequence came from a woman between 18 and 30 years old in good health. Sequenced input: blood. For the CDR3, the DNA is TGTGCCAGTAGGGAGAGTAGCTCCTACGAGCAGTACTTC. Protein sequence: CASRESSSYEQYF.